A selection of T cell receptor beta chains follows, all from one sample in a study of OX40 agonist ivuxolimab in advanced cancers. Profiling relied on immunoSEQ multiplex PCR, and the TCRdb table lists in-frame clones only, not all of them. Of about 58,000 clones in the sample, just over 85% were seen once. The source material was CD4+ or CD8+ T cells sorted from blood, sampled in a trial of the OX40 agonist ivuxolimab. The receptors were gathered from an adult with an advanced solid tumor such as melanoma, head and neck, liver or kidney cancer. The CDR3 runs from the conserved cysteine through the conserved F or W. Fields, in order: D gene, V gene, J gene, clone size, CDR3 protein, CDR3 DNA. The D gene is left open where the match is weak. Size values are once, few and many counts, or a class for expanded clones, and some rows have none.

D: .; V: TRBV25-1; J: TRBJ1-2; size: .; CDR3: CASSEFGGSGANYGYTF; DNA: TGTGCCAGCAGTGAATTTGGGGGGAGCGGCGCTAACTATGGCTACACCTTC
D: TRBD1; V: TRBV18; J: TRBJ2-7; size: .; CDR3: CASSPGTAHEQYF; DNA: TGTGCCAGCTCACCAGGGACAGCCCACGAGCAGTACTTC
D: TRBD1; V: TRBV7-6; J: TRBJ1-2; size: .; CDR3: CASSISPGQGASYGYTF; DNA: TGTGCCAGCAGCATATCCCCGGGACAGGGGGCGAGCTATGGCTACACCTTC
D: .; V: TRBV5-1; J: TRBJ2-5; size: .; CDR3: CASSRSVQETQYF; DNA: TGCGCCAGCAGCCGGTCGGTACAAGAGACCCAGTACTTC
D: .; V: TRBV7-8; J: TRBJ1-3; size: .; CDR3: CASSLLGESLTIYF; DNA: TGTGCCAGCAGCTTATTAGGGGAGTCGCTCACCATATATTTT
D: .; V: TRBV5-6; J: TRBJ1-2; size: .; CDR3: CASSLGRVNGYTF; DNA: TGTGCCAGCAGCTTGGGCAGGGTGAATGGCTACACCTTC
D: .; V: TRBV5-1; J: TRBJ2-5; size: .; CDR3: CASANFPGLQETQYF; DNA: TGCGCCAGCGCTAACTTTCCGGGACTCCAAGAGACCCAGTACTTC
D: .; V: TRBV9; J: TRBJ2-7; size: .; CDR3: CASSVERGPSYEQYF; DNA: TGTGCCAGCAGCGTAGAGAGGGGTCCATCCTACGAGCAGTACTTC
D: TRBD1; V: TRBV6-1; J: TRBJ1-2; size: .; CDR3: CASTVSGGYGYTF; DNA: TGTGCCAGCACCGTGTCAGGGGGCTATGGCTACACCTTC
D: .; V: TRBV6-5; J: TRBJ1-5; size: few; CDR3: CASSYSRGAGQPQHF; DNA: TGTGCCAGCAGTTACTCGAGGGGGGCGGGTCAGCCCCAGCATTTT
D: TRBD2; V: TRBV7-8; J: TRBJ2-1; size: .; CDR3: CASSFPGSGGKEQFF; DNA: TGTGCCAGCAGCTTCCCGGGTAGCGGGGGAAAGGAGCAGTTCTTC
D: .; V: TRBV7-9; J: TRBJ2-1; size: .; CDR3: CASSFGAGNEQFF; DNA: .
D: .; V: TRBV2; J: TRBJ2-7; size: .; CDR3: CASSGEYGSYEQYF; DNA: TGTGCCAGCAGTGGGGAATATGGCTCCTACGAGCAGTACTTC
D: .; V: TRBV7-9; J: TRBJ2-7; size: .; CDR3: CASRAVGGHEQYF; DNA: TGTGCCAGCAGGGCCGTTGGGGGCCACGAGCAGTACTTC
D: .; V: TRBV19; J: TRBJ1-1; size: .; CDR3: CASSIDTGLGAFF; DNA: TGTGCCAGTAGTATAGATACAGGGTTAGGAGCTTTCTTT
D: .; V: TRBV15; J: TRBJ2-3; size: .; CDR3: CATSNRLVGTDTQYF; DNA: TGTGCCACCAGCAACCGACTAGTGGGCACAGATACGCAGTATTTT
D: .; V: TRBV9; J: TRBJ2-1; size: .; CDR3: CASSPPGSYNEQFF; DNA: TGTGCCAGCAGCCCTCCCGGTTCCTACAATGAGCAGTTCTTC
D: .; V: TRBV6-4; J: TRBJ2-7; size: .; CDR3: CVFGGGSSYEQYF; DNA: TGTGTTTTCGGAGGGGGGAGCTCCTACGAGCAGTACTTC
D: TRBD1; V: TRBV18; J: TRBJ1-6; size: .; CDR3: CASSWDREGSPLHF; DNA: TGTGCCAGCTCCTGGGACAGGGAGGGATCACCCCTCCACTTT
D: .; V: TRBV11-2; J: TRBJ2-6; size: .; CDR3: CASSLDRAGANVLTF; DNA: TGTGCCAGCAGCTTAGACCGGGCTGGGGCCAACGTCCTGACTTTC
D: .; V: TRBV5-1; J: TRBJ1-2; size: .; CDR3: CASSLYEQSNGYTF; DNA: TGCGCCAGCAGCTTGTATGAACAGTCCAATGGCTACACCTTC
D: .; V: TRBV5-1; J: TRBJ1-1; size: once; CDR3: CASSLGTQNTEAFF; DNA: TGCGCCAGCAGCTTGGGCACACAGAACACTGAAGCTTTCTTT
D: TRBD1; V: TRBV5-1; J: TRBJ2-2; size: .; CDR3: CASSDPDRPAGELFF; DNA: TGCGCCAGCAGCGATCCGGACAGGCCGGCCGGGGAGCTGTTTTTT
D: .; V: TRBV5-1; J: TRBJ1-1; size: .; CDR3: CASSLVGRGPTEAFF; DNA: TGCGCCAGCAGCTTGGTTGGTCGGGGCCCCACTGAAGCTTTCTTT
D: .; V: TRBV4-2; J: TRBJ1-4; size: .; CDR3: CASSPSSGDEKLFF; DNA: TGTGCCAGCAGCCCTAGCTCGGGTGATGAAAAACTGTTTTTT
D: .; V: TRBV4-2; J: TRBJ1-4; size: .; CDR3: CASSLEGLGTNEKLFF; DNA: TGTGCCAGCAGCCTGGAGGGACTTGGCACTAATGAAAAACTGTTTTTT
D: TRBD1; V: TRBV5-1; J: TRBJ2-1; size: .; CDR3: CASSLVTGGLNEQFF; DNA: TGCGCCAGCAGCTTGGTGACAGGGGGCTTAAATGAGCAGTTCTTC
D: .; V: TRBV19; J: TRBJ1-3; size: .; CDR3: CASSQGYYNSGNTIYF; DNA: TGTGCCAGTAGTCAGGGCTATTACAACTCTGGAAACACCATATATTTT
D: TRBD1; V: TRBV5-6; J: TRBJ1-6; size: few; CDR3: CASTGTDNSPLHF; DNA: TGTGCCAGTACCGGGACAGATAATTCACCCCTCCACTTT
D: TRBD2; V: TRBV10-2; J: TRBJ2-7; size: .; CDR3: CASSEWWGGSYEQYF; DNA: TGCGCCAGCAGTGAGTGGTGGGGGGGATCCTACGAGCAGTACTTC
D: .; V: TRBV6-5; J: TRBJ1-2; size: .; CDR3: CASKNYGYTF; DNA: TGTGCCAGCAAAAACTATGGCTACACCTTC
D: .; V: TRBV5-4; J: TRBJ1-2; size: .; CDR3: CASSPQDSANYGYTF; DNA: TGTGCCAGCAGCCCCCAAGACAGTGCTAACTATGGCTACACCTTC
D: .; V: TRBV6-1; J: TRBJ1-5; size: .; CDR3: CASGLGYNQPQHF; DNA: TGTGCCAGCGGTTTGGGGTACAATCAGCCCCAGCATTTT
D: .; V: TRBV2; J: TRBJ1-4; size: once; CDR3: CASSVSGAGGEKLFF; DNA: TGTGCCAGCAGTGTAAGTGGGGCCGGAGGTGAAAAACTGTTTTTT
D: .; V: TRBV9; J: TRBJ1-1; size: .; CDR3: CASSAMGLNTEAFF; DNA: TGTGCCAGCAGCGCAATGGGATTGAACACTGAAGCTTTCTTT
D: .; V: TRBV7-8; J: TRBJ2-6; size: .; CDR3: CASSLAGQNSGANVLTF; DNA: TGTGCCAGCAGCTTAGCGGGGCAGAACTCTGGGGCCAACGTCCTGACTTTC
D: .; V: TRBV19; J: TRBJ1-3; size: .; CDR3: CASKVSSSGNTIYF; DNA: TGTGCCAGTAAAGTGTCAAGCTCTGGAAACACCATATATTTT
D: .; V: TRBV5-1; J: TRBJ1-2; size: .; CDR3: CASPGSVPWLGYTF; DNA: TGCGCCAGCCCAGGGTCGGTCCCGTGGCTAGGCTACACCTTC
D: .; V: TRBV19; J: TRBJ1-6; size: .; CDR3: CASSIGMMNSPLHF; DNA: TGTGCCAGTAGTATCGGGATGATGAATTCACCCCTCCACTTT
D: .; V: TRBV7-2; J: TRBJ1-4; size: .; CDR3: CASSLEQGREKLFF; DNA: TGTGCCAGCAGCTTAGAGCAGGGGCGTGAAAAACTGTTTTTT
D: .; V: TRBV7-9; J: TRBJ2-7; size: once; CDR3: CASSLLTGGGNRAYEQYF; DNA: TGTGCCAGCAGCTTATTAACCGGCGGTGGGAACAGGGCCTACGAGCAGTACTTC